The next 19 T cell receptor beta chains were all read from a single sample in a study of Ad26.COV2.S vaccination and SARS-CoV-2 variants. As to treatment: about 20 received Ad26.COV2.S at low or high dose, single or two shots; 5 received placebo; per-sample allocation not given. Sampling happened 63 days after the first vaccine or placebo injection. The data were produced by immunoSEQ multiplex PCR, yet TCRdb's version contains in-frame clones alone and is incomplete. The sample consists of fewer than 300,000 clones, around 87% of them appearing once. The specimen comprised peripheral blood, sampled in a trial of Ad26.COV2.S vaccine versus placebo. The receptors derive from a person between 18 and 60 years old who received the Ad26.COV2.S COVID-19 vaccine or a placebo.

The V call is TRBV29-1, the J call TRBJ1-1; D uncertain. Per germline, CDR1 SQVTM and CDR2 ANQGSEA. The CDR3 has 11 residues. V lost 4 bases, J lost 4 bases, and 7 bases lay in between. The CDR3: CSVGRPTEAFF. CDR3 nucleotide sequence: TGCAGCGTTGGCAGGCCCACTGAAGCTTTCTTT.

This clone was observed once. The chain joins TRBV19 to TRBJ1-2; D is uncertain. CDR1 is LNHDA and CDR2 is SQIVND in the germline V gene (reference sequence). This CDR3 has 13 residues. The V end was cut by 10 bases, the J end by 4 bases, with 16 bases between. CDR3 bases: TGTGCCAACAACGGCCCCGCGGTCTATGGCTACACCTTC. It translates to CANNGPAVYGYTF.

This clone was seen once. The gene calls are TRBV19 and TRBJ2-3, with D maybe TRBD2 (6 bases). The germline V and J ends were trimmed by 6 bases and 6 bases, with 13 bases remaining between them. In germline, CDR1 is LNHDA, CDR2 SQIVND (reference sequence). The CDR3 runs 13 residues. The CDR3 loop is CASRAGRLDTQYF. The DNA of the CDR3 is TGTGCCAGTAGGGCAGGGAGGTTGGATACGCAGTATTTT.

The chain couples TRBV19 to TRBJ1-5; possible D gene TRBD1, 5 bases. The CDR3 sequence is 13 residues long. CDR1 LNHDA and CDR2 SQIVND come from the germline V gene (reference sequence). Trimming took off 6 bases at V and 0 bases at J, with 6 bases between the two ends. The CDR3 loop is CASRRGSNQPQHF. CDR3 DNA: TGTGCCAGTAGGAGGGGTAGCAATCAGCCCCAGCATTTT.

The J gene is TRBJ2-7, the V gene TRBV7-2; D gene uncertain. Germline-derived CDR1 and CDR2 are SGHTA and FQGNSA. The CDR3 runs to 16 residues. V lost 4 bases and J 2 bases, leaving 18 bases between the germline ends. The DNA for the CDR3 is TGTGCCAGCAGCTCCCGCCCCTCGCCTTATCCCTACGAGCAGTACTTC. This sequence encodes CASSSRPSPYPYEQYF.

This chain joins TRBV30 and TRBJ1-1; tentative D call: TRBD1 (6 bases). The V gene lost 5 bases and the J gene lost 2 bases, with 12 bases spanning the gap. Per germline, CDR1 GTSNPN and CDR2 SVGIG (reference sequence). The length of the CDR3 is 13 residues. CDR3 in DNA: TGTGCCTGGCGGACAGCTCTCAACACTGAAGCTTTCTTT. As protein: CAWRTALNTEAFF.

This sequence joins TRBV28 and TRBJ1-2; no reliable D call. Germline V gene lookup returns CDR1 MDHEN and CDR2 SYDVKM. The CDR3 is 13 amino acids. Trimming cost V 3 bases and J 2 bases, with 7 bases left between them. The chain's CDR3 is CASSFSVNYGYTF. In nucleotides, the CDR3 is TGTGCCAGCAGTTTTTCAGTAAACTATGGCTACACCTTC.

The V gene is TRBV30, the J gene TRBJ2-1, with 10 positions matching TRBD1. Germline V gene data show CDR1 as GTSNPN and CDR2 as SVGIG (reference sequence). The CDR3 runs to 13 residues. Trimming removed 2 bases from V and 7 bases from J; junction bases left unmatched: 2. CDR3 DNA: TGTGCCTGGAGTCAGGACAGGGGGAATGAGCAGTTCTTC. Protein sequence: CAWSQDRGNEQFF.

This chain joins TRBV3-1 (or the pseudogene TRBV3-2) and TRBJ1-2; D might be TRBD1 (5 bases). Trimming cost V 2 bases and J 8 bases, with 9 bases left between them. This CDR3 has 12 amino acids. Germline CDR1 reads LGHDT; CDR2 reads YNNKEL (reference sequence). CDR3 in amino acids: CASSQTGSGYTF. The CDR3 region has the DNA TGTGCCAGCAGCCAAACAGGTTCCGGCTACACCTTC.

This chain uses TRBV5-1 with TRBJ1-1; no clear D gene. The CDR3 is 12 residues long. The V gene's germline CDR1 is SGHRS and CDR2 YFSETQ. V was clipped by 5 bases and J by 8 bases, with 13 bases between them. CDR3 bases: TGCGCCAGCAGATCCCCCCAGCAGGAAGCTTTCTTT. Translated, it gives CASRSPQQEAFF.

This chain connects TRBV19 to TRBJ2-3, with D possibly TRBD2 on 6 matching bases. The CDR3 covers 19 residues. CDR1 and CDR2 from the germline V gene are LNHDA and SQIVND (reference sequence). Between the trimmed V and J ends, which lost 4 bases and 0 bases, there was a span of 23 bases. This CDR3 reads CASSTYPGRGTSSTDTQYF. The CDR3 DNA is TGTGCCAGTAGTACCTACCCAGGTAGAGGGACTTCTAGCACAGATACGCAGTATTTT.

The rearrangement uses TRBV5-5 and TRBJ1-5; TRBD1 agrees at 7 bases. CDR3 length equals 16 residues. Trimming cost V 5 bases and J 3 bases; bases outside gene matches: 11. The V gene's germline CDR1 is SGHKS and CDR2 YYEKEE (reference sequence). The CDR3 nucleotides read TGTGCCAGCAGAAAGGACCCGACAGGGCCCAATCAGCCCCAGCATTTT. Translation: CASRKDPTGPNQPQHF.

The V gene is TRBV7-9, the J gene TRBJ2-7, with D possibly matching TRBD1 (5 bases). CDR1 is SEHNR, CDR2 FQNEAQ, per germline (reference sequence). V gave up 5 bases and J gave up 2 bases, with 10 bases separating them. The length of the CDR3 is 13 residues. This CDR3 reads CASSQTATYEQYF. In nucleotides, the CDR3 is TGTGCCAGCAGCCAGACAGCTACCTACGAGCAGTACTTC.

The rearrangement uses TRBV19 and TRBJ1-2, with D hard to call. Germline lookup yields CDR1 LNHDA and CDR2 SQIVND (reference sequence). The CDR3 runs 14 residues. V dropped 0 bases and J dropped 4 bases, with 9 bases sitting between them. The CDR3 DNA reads TGTGCCAGTAGTATAGATTACGGGTTCTATGGCTACACCTTC. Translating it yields CASSIDYGFYGYTF.

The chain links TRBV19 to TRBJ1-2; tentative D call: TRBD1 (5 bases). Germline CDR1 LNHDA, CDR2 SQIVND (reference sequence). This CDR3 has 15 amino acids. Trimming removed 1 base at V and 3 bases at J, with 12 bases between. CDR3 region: CASSIGVWGDYGYTF. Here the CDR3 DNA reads TGTGCCAGTAGTATAGGAGTTTGGGGCGACTATGGCTACACCTTC.

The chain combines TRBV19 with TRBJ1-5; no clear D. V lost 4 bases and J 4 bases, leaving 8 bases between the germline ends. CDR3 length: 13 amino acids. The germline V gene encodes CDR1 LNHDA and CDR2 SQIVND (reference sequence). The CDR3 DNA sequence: TGTGCCAGTAGTAGTATGGGGAATCAGCCCCAGCATTTT. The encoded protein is CASSSMGNQPQHF.

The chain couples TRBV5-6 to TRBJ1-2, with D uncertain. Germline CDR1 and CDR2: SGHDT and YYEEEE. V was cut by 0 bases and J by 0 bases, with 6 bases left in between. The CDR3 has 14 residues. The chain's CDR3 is CASSLEPTNYGYTF. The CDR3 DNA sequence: TGTGCCAGCAGCTTGGAGCCTACTAACTATGGCTACACCTTC.

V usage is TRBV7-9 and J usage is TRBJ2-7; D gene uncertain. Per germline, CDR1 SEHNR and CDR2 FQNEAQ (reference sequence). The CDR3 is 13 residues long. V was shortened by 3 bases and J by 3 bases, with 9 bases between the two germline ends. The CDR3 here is CASSFGVDYEQYF. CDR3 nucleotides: TGTGCCAGCAGCTTCGGAGTAGACTACGAGCAGTACTTC.

CDR3 DNA: TGTGCCAGCAGGCTCCAGGGGTCCTCCCGGAGGGAGCAGTACTTC. Its protein product is CASRLQGSSRREQYF. The chain is built from TRBV27 and TRBJ2-7, with D perhaps matching TRBD1 (6 bases). V lost 6 bases and J 7 bases, leaving 22 bases between the germline ends. CDR1 and CDR2 (germline): MNHEY, SMNVEV (reference sequence). The CDR3 consists of 15 residues.